This TCR beta chain stems from a study of cytomegalovirus exposure and HLA in healthy donors. Primers included in the PCR were 60 Vbeta and 13 Jbeta primers. The data were produced by immunoSEQ multiplex PCR, yet TCRdb's version contains in-frame clones alone and is incomplete. Among approximately 190,000 clones listed, approximately 81% were seen once. Germline CDR1 reads SGDLS; CDR2 reads YYNGEE. The V and J ends lost 3 bases and 1 base respectively, with 13 bases between them. The CDR3 is made up of 15 amino acids. The chain combines TRBV9 with TRBJ1-1; D is unclear. Sequenced input: PBMCs. The source of this sequence is a boy aged 5-17 years in good health and CMV-seronegative. CDR3 loop: CASSARSVSNTEAFF. The CDR3 region has the DNA TGTGCCAGCAGCGCACGCAGCGTCTCGAACACTGAAGCTTTCTTT.